These 25 T cell receptor beta chains came from one sample sequenced in a study of blood T cell repertoires in COVID-19. TCRdb's copy holds only in-frame clones and misses some; the assay was immunoSEQ multiplex PCR. The sample lists some 400,000 clones; 80% to 90% were seen once. The sequenced sample consisted of peripheral blood. The receptors here all came from a woman in her sixties or seventies with COVID-19, enrolled during active disease.

V and J are TRBV19 and TRBJ1-1; 11 nucleotides line up with TRBD1. This CDR3 is 13 amino acids long. The junction had 1 base not matched to a gene; V was cut back by 0 bases and J by 10 bases. Germline values: CDR1 LNHDA, CDR2 SQIVND (reference sequence). This CDR3 reads CASSIEGTGGAFF. CDR3 bases: TGTGCCAGTAGTATAGAAGGGACAGGGGGAGCTTTCTTT. Based on the CDR3 plus reference TRBV19 and TRBJ1-1, the full variable domain is DGGITQSPKYLFRKEGQNVTLSCEQNLNHDAMYWYRQDPGQGLRLIYYSQIVNDFQKGDIAEGYSVSREKKESFPLTVTSAQKNPTAFYLCASSIEGTGGAFFGQGTRLTVV.

This clone was recorded once. CDR3 amino acids: CASSLDSAGGRKTQYF. The CDR3 DNA reads as TGTGCCAGCAGCTTAGATTCAGCGGGGGGAAGGAAGACCCAGTACTTC. This sequence joins TRBV7-6 and TRBJ2-5, with 9 nucleotides matching TRBD2. Germline V gene data show CDR1 as SGHVS and CDR2 as FNYEAQ. The V and J ends lost 1 base and 6 bases, in that order; junction bases with no gene match: 9. CDR3 size: 16 residues.

This chain joins TRBV5-1 and TRBJ1-2; D not certain. V dropped 4 bases and J dropped 5 bases, with 9 bases sitting between them. CDR1 and CDR2 (germline): SGHRS, YFSETQ. This CDR3 is built from 12 residues. The CDR3 coding sequence is TGCGCCAGCAGCCTAGGAGAGTATGGCTACACCTTC. Translation gives CASSLGEYGYTF.

Here the CDR3 DNA reads TGTGCCAGCAGCATACCGGGAAAGGCGGGAAACACCATATATTTT. Encoded protein: CASSIPGKAGNTIYF. This chain joins TRBV5-8 and TRBJ1-3, with D uncertain. Germline loops: CDR1 SGHTS, CDR2 YDEGEE. The ends were cut back, 4 bases at V and 4 bases at J, with 15 bases in the middle. The CDR3 has 15 amino acids. Variable domain in full (rest from reference TRBV5-8 and TRBJ1-3): EAGVTQSPTHLIKTRGQQATLRCSPISGHTSVYWYQQALGLGLQFLLWYDEGEERNRGNFPPRFSGRQFPNYSSELNVNALELEDSALYLCASSIPGKAGNTIYFGEGSWLTVV.

The chain combines TRBV7-3 with TRBJ2-2; perhaps TRBD1 as D (6 bases). Germline V gene data show CDR1 as SGHTA and CDR2 as FQGTGA. V lost 3 bases and J 3 bases, leaving 11 bases between the germline ends. The CDR3 sequence is 15 residues long. CDR3 sequence (DNA): TGTGCCAGCAGCTTCCAGGGGCTAGACACCGGGGAGCTGTTTTTT. It is translated as CASSFQGLDTGELFF.

In the case of this clone: Other DNA sequences in the sample encode the same CDR3. V usage is TRBV25-1 and J usage is TRBJ1-5, with TRBD1 matching over 7 bases. V shed 5 bases, J shed 2 bases, and the junction held 0 bases outside the gene matches. The CDR3 loop spans 13 amino acids. Germline V gene lookup returns CDR1 MGHDK and CDR2 SYGVNS. The CDR3: CASSTGGNQPQHF. As DNA, the CDR3 is TGTGCCAGCAGTACAGGGGGCAATCAGCCCCAGCATTTT.

The V and J genes are TRBV19 and TRBJ2-3; 11 bases map to TRBD1. The CDR3 is 16 residues long. V shed 4 bases and J 1 base; nucleotides not matched to a gene: 4. From germline, CDR1 is LNHDA and CDR2 SQIVND (reference sequence). CDR3 DNA sequence: TGTGCCAGTAGTACCCCGGGACAGGGGGGCACAGATACGCAGTATTTT. It is translated as CASSTPGQGGTDTQYF.

This chain joins TRBV19 and TRBJ1-3; D is possibly TRBD1 (6 bases). The germline V and J ends were trimmed by 5 bases and 0 bases, with 11 bases remaining between them. Germline V CDR1 and CDR2: LNHDA, SQIVND (reference sequence). The CDR3 spans 15 residues. DNA for the CDR3: TGTGCCAGTAGTTCCACAGGGCGCTCTGGAAACACCATATATTTT. Translation gives CASSSTGRSGNTIYF. The full variable domain, rest sourced from reference TRBV19 and TRBJ1-3, is DGGITQSPKYLFRKEGQNVTLSCEQNLNHDAMYWYRQDPGQGLRLIYYSQIVNDFQKGDIAEGYSVSREKKESFPLTVTSAQKNPTAFYLCASSSTGRSGNTIYFGEGSWLTVV.

The chain uses TRBV2 and TRBJ2-1; no clear D gene. This CDR3 comprises 10 residues. V was clipped by 7 bases and J by 12 bases, with 10 bases between them. Germline V gene lookup returns CDR1 SNHLY and CDR2 FYNNEI. The CDR3 protein is CASNRVVQFF. The CDR3 DNA reads TGTGCCAGCAACCGGGTAGTGCAGTTCTTC.

This chain connects TRBV4-1 to TRBJ2-5; 7 bases agree with TRBD2. V shed 1 base, J shed 0 bases, and the junction held 8 bases outside the gene matches. The CDR3 loop spans 17 amino acids. In germline, CDR1 is MGHRA, CDR2 YSYEKL. CDR3 sequence (DNA): TGCGCCAGCAGCCAAGGTTTGGGGACTACCAACCAAGAGACCCAGTACTTC. Its protein is CASSQGLGTTNQETQYF.

The chain employs TRBV5-5 and TRBJ1-1, with D possibly being TRBD1 (5 bases). Between the trimmed V and J ends, which lost 2 bases and 4 bases, there was a span of 15 bases. The CDR3 contains 15 residues. Germline V lookup: CDR1 SGHKS, CDR2 YYEKEE (reference sequence). In DNA, the CDR3 is TGTGCCAGCAGCTTTGTAGGGGCTAGGCGCACTGAAGCTTTCTTT. Protein product: CASSFVGARRTEAFF.

The CDR3 DNA follows: TGTGCCAGCGAGCTTGGACCAGGGAGGAACGAGCAGTACTTC. It encodes CASELGPGRNEQYF. The rearrangement uses TRBV5-4 and TRBJ2-7; perhaps TRBD2 as D (6 bases). The CDR3 is made up of 14 amino acids. V was shortened by 7 bases and J by 5 bases, with 19 bases between the two germline ends. In germline, CDR1 is SGHNT, CDR2 YYREEE (reference sequence). The whole variable domain, filled in from reference TRBV5-4 and TRBJ2-7, reads ETGVTQSPTHLIKTRGQQVTLRCSSQSGHNTVSWYQQALGQGPQFIFQYYREEENGRGNFPPRFSGLQFPNYSSELNVNALELDDSALYLCASELGPGRNEQYFGPGTRLTVT.

This clone was seen only once. The chain combines TRBV28 with TRBJ1-4; unclear D gene. CDR3 length: 14 residues. V shed 2 bases and J shed 2 bases, with 6 bases lying between them. CDR1 is MDHEN and CDR2 is SYDVKM in the germline V gene. The CDR3, as DNA: TGTGCCAGCAGTTTAAGAGGGACTAATGAAAAACTGTTTTTT. Amino acids: CASSLRGTNEKLFF.

The chain links TRBV7-8 to TRBJ1-2, with TRBD1 identical over 10 bases. In germline, CDR1 is SGHVS, CDR2 FQNEAQ. V shed 2 bases and J 2 bases; nucleotides not matched to a gene: 8. CDR3 length: 17 residues. CDR3: CASSLSFRGQGNYGYTF. CDR3 nucleotide sequence: TGTGCCAGCAGCTTATCTTTTAGGGGACAGGGGAACTATGGCTACACCTTC.

J is TRBJ1-1 and V is TRBV5-1; tentative D call: TRBD1 (6 bases). Trimming pared 4 bases from V and 4 bases from J, leaving 11 bases between. The CDR3 is 13 residues long. Germline V gene lookup returns CDR1 SGHRS and CDR2 YFSETQ. CDR3 in DNA: TGCGCCAGCAGCCCCAGGGGATCCACTGAAGCTTTCTTT. Translating it yields CASSPRGSTEAFF.

The chain employs TRBV6-9 and TRBJ2-1, with 14 bases matching TRBD2. CDR1 and CDR2 (germline): MNHGY, SVAAGI. This CDR3 spans 16 amino acids. The CDR3 spells CAGPRGTSGGYNEQFF. CDR3 sequence (DNA): TGTGCGGGGCCTCGTGGGACTAGCGGGGGCTACAATGAGCAGTTCTTC.

V and J are TRBV4-2 and TRBJ1-3; no definite D call. From germline, CDR1 is LGHNA and CDR2 YNFKEQ. The CDR3 contains 19 residues. V was shortened by 0 bases and J by 0 bases, with 18 bases between the two germline ends. CDR3 sequence reads: CASSQDIVRRTDSGNTIYF. The CDR3 DNA follows: TGTGCCAGCAGCCAAGATATTGTACGGAGGACGGACTCTGGAAACACCATATATTTT.

At least ten counts were recorded for this clone. This chain joins TRBV11-2 and TRBJ2-3; 12 bases map to TRBD2. CDR1 is SGHAT, CDR2 FQNNGV, per germline. V lost 1 base, J lost 4 bases, and 6 bases stayed unmatched. This CDR3 region has 17 residues. DNA for the CDR3: TGTGCCAGCAGCTTAGTACGTCTAGCGGGGGGGTCAGATACGCAGTATTTT. This gives the protein CASSLVRLAGGSDTQYF.

V is TRBV21-1 and J is TRBJ2-2; the table's D call, TRBD2, has no DNA check behind it. TRBV21-1 is an annotated pseudogene. CDR3 length equals 16 residues. CDR3 residues: CASSNQWEPNTGELFF. The CDR3 DNA sequence: TGTGCCAGCAGCAACCAGTGGGAGCCAAACACCGGGGAGCTGTTTTTT.

This sequence joins TRBV5-4 and TRBJ1-4; D gene uncertain. Germline lookup yields CDR1 SGHNT and CDR2 YYREEE (reference sequence). V lost 1 base and J lost 0, with 7 bases in between. This CDR3 region has 15 residues. The CDR3: CASSLRSATNEKLFF. The CDR3 DNA is TGTGCCAGCAGCTTGAGGAGCGCAACTAATGAAAAACTGTTTTTT.

This sequence joins TRBV4-1 and TRBJ2-3; 7 bases match TRBD1. CDR3 length: 18 residues. Germline trimming cut 0 bases from V and 2 bases from J; bases unmatched to any gene: 11. The germline gives CDR1 MGHRA, CDR2 YSYEKL. CDR3 in amino acids: CASSQESAAGGNTDTQYF. In nucleotides, the CDR3 is TGCGCCAGCAGCCAAGAGTCCGCGGCAGGGGGTAACACAGATACGCAGTATTTT.

The chain employs TRBV15 and TRBJ1-1, with a tentative D call TRBD1 (5 bases). V was shortened by 0 bases and J by 0 bases, with 17 bases between the two germline ends. This CDR3 spans 18 amino acids. Germline-derived CDR1 and CDR2 are LNHNV and YYDKDF (reference sequence). The CDR3 region has the DNA TGTGCCACCAGCAGAGAAGCAGGGATCGTCTACATGAACACTGAAGCTTTCTTT. Translated: CATSREAGIVYMNTEAFF.

V usage is TRBV7-5 and J usage is TRBJ2-2; TRBD2, as called in the table, went unchecked against the DNA. TRBV7-5 is a pseudogene. This CDR3 comprises 14 residues. The CDR3 protein is CARSCGTSPGELFF. The CDR3 DNA reads TGTGCCAGAAGCTGCGGGACGTCCCCCGGGGAGCTGTTTTTT.

The chain couples TRBV7-2 to TRBJ1-5, with 7 bases that match TRBD1. CDR3 length equals 15 residues. Germline-derived CDR1 and CDR2 are SGHTA and FQGNSA. V lost 5 bases, J lost 0 bases, and 4 bases stayed unmatched. CDR3 residues: CASSPGQNSNQPQHF. The CDR3 bases are TGTGCCAGCAGCCCGGGACAGAATAGCAATCAGCCCCAGCATTTT.

The chain couples TRBV9 to TRBJ1-3, with 7 positions matching TRBD1. V lost 4 bases and J lost 4; bases outside the gene matches: 11. Germline values: CDR1 SGDLS, CDR2 YYNGEE. The CDR3 is made up of 16 amino acids. The chain's CDR3 is CASSSRQGGSGNTIYF. The CDR3 nucleotides read TGTGCCAGCAGCTCCCGACAGGGTGGTTCGGGAAACACCATATATTTT. Drawing the rest from reference TRBV9 and TRBJ1-3, the complete variable domain is DSGVTQTPKHLITATGQRVTLRCSPRSGDLSVYWYQQSLDQGLQFLIQYYNGEERAKGNILERFSAQQFPDLHSELNLSSLELGDSALYFCASSSRQGGSGNTIYFGEGSWLTVV.